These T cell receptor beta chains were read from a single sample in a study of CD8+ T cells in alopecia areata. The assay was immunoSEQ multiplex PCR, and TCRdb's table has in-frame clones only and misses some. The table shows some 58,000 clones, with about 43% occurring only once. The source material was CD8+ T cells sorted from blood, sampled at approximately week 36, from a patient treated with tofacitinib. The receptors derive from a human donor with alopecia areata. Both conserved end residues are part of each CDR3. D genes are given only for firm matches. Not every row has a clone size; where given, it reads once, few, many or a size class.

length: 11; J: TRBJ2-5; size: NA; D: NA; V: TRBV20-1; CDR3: CSAKDDWTQYF; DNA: TGCAGTGCCAAGGACGACTGGACCCAGTACTTC
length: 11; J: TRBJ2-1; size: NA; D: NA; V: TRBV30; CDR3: CAWIDSNEQFF; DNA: TGTGCCTGGATTGACAGCAATGAGCAGTTCTTC
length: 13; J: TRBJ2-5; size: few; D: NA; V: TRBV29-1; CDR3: CSTEAPFQETQYF; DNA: TGCAGCACGGAGGCCCCTTTTCAAGAGACCCAGTACTTC
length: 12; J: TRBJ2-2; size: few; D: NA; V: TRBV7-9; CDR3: CASSSRDGELFF; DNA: TGTGCCAGCAGCTCCCGGGACGGGGAGCTGTTTTTT
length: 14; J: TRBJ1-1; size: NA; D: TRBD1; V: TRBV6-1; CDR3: CASSSGGANTEAFF; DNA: TGTGCCAGCAGTTCAGGGGGGGCGAACACTGAAGCTTTCTTT
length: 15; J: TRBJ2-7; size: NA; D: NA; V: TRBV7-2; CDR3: CASSLAVLSSYEQYF; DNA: TGTGCCAGCAGCTTAGCGGTCCTGAGCTCCTACGAGCAGTACTTC
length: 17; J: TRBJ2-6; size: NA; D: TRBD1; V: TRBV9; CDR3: CASSVRTGSSGANVLTF; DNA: TGTGCCAGCAGCGTCCGGACAGGGAGCTCTGGGGCCAACGTCCTAACTTTC
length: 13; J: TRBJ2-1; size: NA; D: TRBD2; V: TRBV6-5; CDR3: CATRLAGLYEQFF; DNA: TGTGCCACCCGACTAGCGGGGCTGTACGAGCAGTTCTTC
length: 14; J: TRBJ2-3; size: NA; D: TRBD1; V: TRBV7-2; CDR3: CASSDGQDADTQYF; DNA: TGTGCCAGCAGTGACGGACAGGACGCAGATACGCAGTATTTT
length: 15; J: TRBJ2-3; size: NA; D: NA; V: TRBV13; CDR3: CASSSGRGPTDTQYF; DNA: TGTGCCAGCAGCTCAGGACGCGGTCCCACAGATACGCAGTATTTT
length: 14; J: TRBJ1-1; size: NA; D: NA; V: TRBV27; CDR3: CASIPFGGKAEAFF; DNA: TGTGCCAGCATCCCGTTCGGAGGGAAAGCTGAAGCTTTCTTT
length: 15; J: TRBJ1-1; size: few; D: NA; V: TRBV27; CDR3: CASSLSGYPNTEAFF; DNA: TGTGCCAGCAGTTTATCCGGGTATCCTAACACTGAAGCTTTCTTT
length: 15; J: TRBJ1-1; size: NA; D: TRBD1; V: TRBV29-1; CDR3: CSVGPRDRGNTEAFF; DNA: TGCAGCGTTGGGCCCCGCGACAGGGGAAACACTGAAGCTTTCTTT
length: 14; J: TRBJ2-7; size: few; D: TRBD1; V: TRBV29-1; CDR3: CSVVVTGGTYEQYF; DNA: TGCAGCGTTGTAGTGACAGGGGGCACCTACGAGCAGTACTTC
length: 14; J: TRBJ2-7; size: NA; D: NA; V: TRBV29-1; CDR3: CSVEKLTDSCEQYF; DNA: TGCAGCGTTGAAAAACTTACCGACTCCTGCGAGCAGTACTTC
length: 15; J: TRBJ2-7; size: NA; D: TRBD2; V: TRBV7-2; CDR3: CASSLSSGSSYEQYF; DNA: TGTGCCAGCAGCTTATCTAGCGGGAGCTCCTACGAGCAGTACTTC
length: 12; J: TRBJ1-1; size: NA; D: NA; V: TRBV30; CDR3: CAWIPRATEAFF; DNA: TGTGCCTGGATCCCCCGAGCCACTGAAGCTTTCTTT
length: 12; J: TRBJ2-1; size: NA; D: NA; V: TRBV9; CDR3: CASSSRENEQFF; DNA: TGTGCCAGCAGCTCACGGGAGAATGAGCAGTTCTTC
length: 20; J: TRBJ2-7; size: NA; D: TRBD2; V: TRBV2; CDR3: CASSEVSLVSGAASSYEQYF; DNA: TGTGCCAGCAGTGAAGTCTCTCTTGTTAGCGGGGCGGCTAGCTCCTACGAGCAGTACTTC
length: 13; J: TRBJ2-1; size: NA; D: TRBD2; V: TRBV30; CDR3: CAWSTAGASEQFF; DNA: TGTGCCTGGAGTACAGCGGGAGCCTCTGAGCAGTTCTTC
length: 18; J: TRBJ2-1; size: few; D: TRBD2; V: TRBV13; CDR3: CASSLGLAGGSSYNEQFF; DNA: TGTGCCAGCAGCTTAGGACTAGCGGGAGGGAGCTCCTACAATGAGCAGTTCTTC
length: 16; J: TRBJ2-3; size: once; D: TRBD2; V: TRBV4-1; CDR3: CASSQEPSGSPDTQYF; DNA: TGCGCCAGCAGCCAAGAACCCAGCGGGAGTCCAGATACGCAGTATTTT
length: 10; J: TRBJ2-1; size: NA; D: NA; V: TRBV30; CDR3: CAWGTNEQFF; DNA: TGTGCCTGGGGCACCAATGAGCAGTTCTTC
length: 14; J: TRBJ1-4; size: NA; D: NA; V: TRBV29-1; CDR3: CSVARTRDGEKLFF; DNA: TGCAGCGTTGCCCGGACAAGGGATGGTGAAAAACTGTTTTTT
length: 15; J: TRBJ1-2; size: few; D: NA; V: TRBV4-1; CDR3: CASSPRDAASYGYTF; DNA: TGCGCCAGCAGCCCACGAGACGCGGCCAGCTATGGCTACACCTTC
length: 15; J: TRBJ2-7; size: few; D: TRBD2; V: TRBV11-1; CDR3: CASSPTSGSGYEQYF; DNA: TGTGCCAGCAGCCCTACTAGCGGGAGCGGGTACGAGCAGTACTTC
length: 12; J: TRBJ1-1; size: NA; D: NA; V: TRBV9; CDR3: CASSPDEGEAFF; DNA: TGTGCCAGCAGCCCAGACGAGGGTGAAGCTTTCTTT
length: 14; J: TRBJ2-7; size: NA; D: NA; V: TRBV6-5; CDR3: CASQGNRGDWEQYF; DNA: TGTGCCAGCCAGGGGAACAGAGGGGATTGGGAGCAGTACTTC
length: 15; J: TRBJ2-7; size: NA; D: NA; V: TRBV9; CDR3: CASSSQAGVSYEQYF; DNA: TGTGCCAGCAGCTCCCAAGCGGGTGTCTCCTACGAGCAGTACTTC
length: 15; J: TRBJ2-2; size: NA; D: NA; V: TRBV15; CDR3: CATSRDRGTGGELFF; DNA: TGTGCCACCAGCAGAGATAGGGGGACGGGTGGGGAGCTGTTTTTT
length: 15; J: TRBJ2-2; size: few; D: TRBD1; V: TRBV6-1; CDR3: CASSAGTGEAGELFF; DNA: TGTGCCAGCAGTGCCGGGACAGGGGAGGCCGGGGAGCTGTTTTTT
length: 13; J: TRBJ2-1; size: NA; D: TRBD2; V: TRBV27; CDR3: CASQRDLYNEQFF; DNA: TGTGCCAGCCAGCGGGATCTCTACAATGAGCAGTTCTTC
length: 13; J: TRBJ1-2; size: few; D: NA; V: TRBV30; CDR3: CAWSVDIFYGYTF; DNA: TGTGCCTGGAGTGTTGACATCTTCTATGGCTACACCTTC
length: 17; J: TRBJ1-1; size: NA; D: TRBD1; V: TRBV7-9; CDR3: CASVPDRGIDLNTEAFF; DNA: TGTGCCAGCGTTCCAGACAGGGGTATTGATCTGAACACTGAAGCTTTCTTT
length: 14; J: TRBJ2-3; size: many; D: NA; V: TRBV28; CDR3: CASTPRGRTDTQYF; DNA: TGTGCCAGCACCCCCCGGGGGCGCACAGATACGCAGTATTTT
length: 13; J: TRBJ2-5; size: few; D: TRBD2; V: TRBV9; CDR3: CASSVGLAGVQYF; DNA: TGTGCCAGCAGCGTAGGCCTAGCGGGAGTCCAGTACTTC
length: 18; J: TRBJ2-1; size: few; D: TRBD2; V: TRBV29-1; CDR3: CSVDGDITSGGLYNEQFF; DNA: TGCAGCGTTGATGGAGACATCACTAGCGGGGGATTATACAATGAGCAGTTCTTC
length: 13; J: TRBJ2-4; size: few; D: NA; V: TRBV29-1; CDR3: CSVEPRGGVVQYF; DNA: TGCAGCGTTGAACCTAGGGGTGGAGTCGTTCAGTACTTC
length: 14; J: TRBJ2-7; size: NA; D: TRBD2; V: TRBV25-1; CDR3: CASSDQLAGYEQYF; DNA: TGTGCCAGCAGTGACCAGCTAGCGGGCTACGAGCAGTACTTC
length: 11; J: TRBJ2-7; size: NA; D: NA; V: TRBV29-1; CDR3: CSVDSGNEQYF; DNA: TGCAGCGTTGACTCGGGGAACGAGCAGTACTTC